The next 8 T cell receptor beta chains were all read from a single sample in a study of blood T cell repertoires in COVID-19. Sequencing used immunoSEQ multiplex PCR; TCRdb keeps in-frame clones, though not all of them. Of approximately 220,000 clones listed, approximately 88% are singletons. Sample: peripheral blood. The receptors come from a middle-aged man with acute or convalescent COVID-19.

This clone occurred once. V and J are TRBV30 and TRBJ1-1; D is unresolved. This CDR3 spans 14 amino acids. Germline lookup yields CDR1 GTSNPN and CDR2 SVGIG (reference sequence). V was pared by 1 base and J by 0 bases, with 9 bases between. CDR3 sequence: CAWSGTRMNTEAFF. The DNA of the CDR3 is TGTGCCTGGAGTGGGACTCGGATGAACACTGAAGCTTTCTTT.

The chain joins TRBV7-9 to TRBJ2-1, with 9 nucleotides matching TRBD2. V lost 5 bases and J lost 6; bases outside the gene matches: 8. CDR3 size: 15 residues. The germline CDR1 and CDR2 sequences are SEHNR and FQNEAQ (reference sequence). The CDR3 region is CASSPGAGGFNEQFF. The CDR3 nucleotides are TGTGCCAGCAGCCCCGGCGCGGGAGGGTTCAATGAGCAGTTCTTC.

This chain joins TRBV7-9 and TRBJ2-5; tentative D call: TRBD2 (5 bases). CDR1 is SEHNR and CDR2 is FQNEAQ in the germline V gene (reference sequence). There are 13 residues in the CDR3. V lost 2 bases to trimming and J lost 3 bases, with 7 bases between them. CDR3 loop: CASSLSGEETQYF. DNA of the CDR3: TGTGCCAGCAGCTTAAGCGGAGAAGAGACCCAGTACTTC.

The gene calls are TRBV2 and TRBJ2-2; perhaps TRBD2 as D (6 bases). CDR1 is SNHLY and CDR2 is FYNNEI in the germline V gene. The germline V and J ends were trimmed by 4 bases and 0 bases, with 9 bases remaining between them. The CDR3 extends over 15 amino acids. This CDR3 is CASSGGIANTGELFF. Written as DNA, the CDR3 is TGTGCCAGCAGTGGCGGGATAGCGAACACCGGGGAGCTGTTTTTT.

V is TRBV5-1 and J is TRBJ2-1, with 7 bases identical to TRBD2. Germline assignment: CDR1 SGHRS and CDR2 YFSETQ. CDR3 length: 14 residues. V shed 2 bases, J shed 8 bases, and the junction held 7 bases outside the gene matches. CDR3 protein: CASSLAGPPDEQFF. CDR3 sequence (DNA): TGCGCCAGCAGCTTAGCGGGACCGCCGGATGAGCAGTTCTTC.

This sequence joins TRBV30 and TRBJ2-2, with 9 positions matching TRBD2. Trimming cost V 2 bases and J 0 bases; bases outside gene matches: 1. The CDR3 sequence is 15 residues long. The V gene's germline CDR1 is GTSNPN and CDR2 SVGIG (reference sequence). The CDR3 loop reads CAWSIAGANTGELFF. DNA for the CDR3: TGTGCCTGGAGTATAGCGGGGGCGAACACCGGGGAGCTGTTTTTT.

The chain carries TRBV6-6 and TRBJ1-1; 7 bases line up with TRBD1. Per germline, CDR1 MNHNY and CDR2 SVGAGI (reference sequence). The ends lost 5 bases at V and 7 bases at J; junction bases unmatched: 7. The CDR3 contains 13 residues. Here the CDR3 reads CASSRDSANEAFF. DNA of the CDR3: TGTGCCAGCAGTCGGGACAGCGCTAATGAAGCTTTCTTT.

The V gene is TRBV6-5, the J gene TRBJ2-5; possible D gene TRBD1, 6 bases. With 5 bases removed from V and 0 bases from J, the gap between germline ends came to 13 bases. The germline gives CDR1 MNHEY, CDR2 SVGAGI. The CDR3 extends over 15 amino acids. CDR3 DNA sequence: TGTGCCAGCAGTCCGGACAGCTCCCACCAAGAGACCCAGTACTTC. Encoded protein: CASSPDSSHQETQYF.